This T cell receptor (beta chain) is drawn from a study of blood T cell repertoires in COVID-19. Study-wide background: Italy, Spain and the United States were the sources of the convalescent and acute COVID-19 samples. In each case, the material was cDNA or gDNA derived from T cells, B-cell-depleted T cells, or PBMCs.

Source study methods: Estimation of nucleated cell counts was performed using reference gene primer amplification. TCRdb keeps only in-frame clones here, not all; method: immunoSEQ multiplex PCR. The V and J calls and clone size come from that table; D and trimming were worked out from the DNA. The sample includes some 170,000 clones, approximately 90% of them seen just once. The germline V gene encodes CDR1 SQVTM and CDR2 ANQGSEA. The CDR3 has 15 residues. Losses at the gene ends were 0 bases for V and 5 bases for J; bases not matched to a gene: 8. Material for sequencing was peripheral blood. The rearrangement joins TRBV29-1 to TRBJ2-5; the match to TRBD1 covers 8 bases. The receptor comes from a woman in her fifties or sixties with acute or convalescent COVID-19. In DNA, the CDR3 is TGCAGCGTTGAAGAACTGTACAGGGGGATCGAGACCCAGTACTTC. It is translated as CSVEELYRGIETQYF.